This T cell receptor (beta chain) was recovered during a study of low-dose radiotherapy and immunotherapy resistance in tumors. As for the study in general: Every two weeks, one day ahead of radiation and immunotherapy, cyclophosphamide 200 mg/m2 was given (intravenously). Patients took oral aspirin 300 mg daily for four cycles from cycle 1 day 1.

TCR amplification ran roughly 20 PCR cycles using constant-region and V-primer adapter primers. TCRdb used MiXCR to reprocess the reads, holding one entry per CDR3 protein. The table includes roughly 52,000 distinct CDR3 sequences, around a third detected once. This clonotype has a count of ten or more. Time point given: after trial treatment. Treatment noted: LDRT plus nivolumab, ipilimumab, low-dose cyclophosphamide and aspirin (RACIN trial). Nivolumab, ipilimumab, aspirin, low-dose cyclophosphamide and low-dose radiotherapy were given to donors. The sequence derives from a male donor with rectosigmoid adenocarcinoma. The specimen was PBMCs, collected after low-dose radiotherapy plus immunotherapy.

This chain's CDR3 is CASSPHGQPQHF. CDR3 in DNA: TGTGCCAGCAGTCCTCATGGTCAGCCCCAGCATTTT. This chain joins TRBV28 and TRBJ1-5, with no clear D. Germline loops: CDR1 MDHEN, CDR2 SYDVKM. Trimming took 5 bases from V and 6 from J, leaving 8 bases between them. The CDR3 extends over 12 amino acids.